This record concerns one TCR beta chain sequence. Antigen unknown. This sample is drawn from a study of T cell responses to AZD1222 COVID-19 vaccine. Study context: Analyses pooled second doses at about 4 or about 12 weeks. General observations from the study: Baseline testing showed seropositivity in only a handful of AZD1222 recipients. It was only after the peak T cell response that any repertoires were sampled. Vaccination with two AZD1222 doses was followed by a rise in Spike-specific TCR breadth and depth.

The CDR3 spans 17 residues. The germline V gene encodes CDR1 MDHEN and CDR2 SYDVKM. V gave up 5 bases and J gave up 2 bases; unmatched junction bases: 10. Sequencing used immunoSEQ multiplex PCR; TCRdb keeps in-frame clones, though not all of them. The data hold about 140,000 clones, with just over 85% observed a single time. The sequenced sample was peripheral blood, obtained on day 0 of AZD1222 vaccination. This clonotype originated in an adult in good health. The gene calls are TRBV28 and TRBJ2-7, with 12 bases that match TRBD2. DNA for the CDR3: TGTGCCAGCAGTGGCTACTTCCTAGCGGGAGGGACCTACGAGCAGTACTTC. It specifies CASSGYFLAGGTYEQYF.